Following are 6 T cell receptor beta chains from one sample sequenced in a study of blood T cell repertoires in COVID-19. Libraries were prepared by immunoSEQ multiplex PCR; TCRdb keeps only in-frame clonotypes and omits some of them. The data hold 250,000 to 350,000 clones, with around 90% observed a single time. The sample was peripheral blood. The receptors originated from a woman aged 40 to 50 who had recovered from COVID-19.

The genes are TRBV6-5 and TRBJ2-3; TRBD1 agrees at 11 bases. The germline gives CDR1 MNHEY, CDR2 SVGAGI. Unmatched junction bases numbered 7, after V lost 7 bases and J lost 4 bases. This CDR3 comprises 15 residues. The CDR3 here is CASKSGQGAADTQYF. In DNA form, the CDR3 reads TGTGCCAGCAAATCCGGACAGGGGGCCGCAGATACGCAGTATTTT.

Here the CDR3 reads CASSPLAGGSTDTQYF. DNA for the CDR3: TGTGCCAGCAGCCCACTAGCGGGAGGGAGCACAGATACGCAGTATTTT. V usage is TRBV7-8 and J usage is TRBJ2-3; 13 bases are shared with TRBD2. Germline V lookup: CDR1 SGHVS, CDR2 FQNEAQ. Trimming took 5 bases from V and 0 from J; bases not matched to a gene: 2. The length of the CDR3 is 16 residues.

The chain uses TRBV5-1 and TRBJ2-5; TRBD2 agrees at 10 bases. Germline assignment: CDR1 SGHRS and CDR2 YFSETQ. V was clipped by 3 bases and J by 7 bases; unmatched bases: 12. The CDR3 runs to 16 residues. The CDR3 nucleotides read TGCGCCAGCAGCTGGACAGCGGGAGGGCTAGTCGGGACCCAGTACTTC. Translated, it gives CASSWTAGGLVGTQYF.

This clone was detected once. This chain joins TRBV19 and TRBJ2-2; tentatively, D is TRBD1 (6 bases). V lost 2 bases, J lost 5 bases, and 12 bases lay in between. Germline V lookup: CDR1 LNHDA, CDR2 SQIVND (reference sequence). The CDR3 spans 15 residues. The CDR3, as DNA: TGTGCCAGTAGTATATTACAGGGTCCGACCGGGGAGCTGTTTTTT. As protein: CASSILQGPTGELFF.

The chain combines TRBV5-1 with TRBJ2-3, with a weak D call TRBD1 (6 bases). The CDR3 loop spans 14 amino acids. The V gene lost 0 bases and the J gene lost 2 bases, with 7 bases spanning the gap. The germline V gene has CDR1 SGHRS and CDR2 YFSETQ. CDR3 amino acids: CASSLDRDTDTQYF. The CDR3 coding sequence is TGCGCCAGCAGCTTGGACAGGGACACAGATACGCAGTATTTT.

This chain uses TRBV23-1 with TRBJ2-3, with D tentatively TRBD1 (5 bases). TRBV23-1 is marked as an open reading frame, function uncertain. This CDR3 comprises 16 residues. V lost 2 bases to trimming and J lost 0 bases, with 12 bases between them. The chain's CDR3 is CASSQNDSSSTDTQYF. The DNA of the CDR3 is TGCGCCAGCAGTCAAAACGACAGTTCTAGCACAGATACGCAGTATTTT.